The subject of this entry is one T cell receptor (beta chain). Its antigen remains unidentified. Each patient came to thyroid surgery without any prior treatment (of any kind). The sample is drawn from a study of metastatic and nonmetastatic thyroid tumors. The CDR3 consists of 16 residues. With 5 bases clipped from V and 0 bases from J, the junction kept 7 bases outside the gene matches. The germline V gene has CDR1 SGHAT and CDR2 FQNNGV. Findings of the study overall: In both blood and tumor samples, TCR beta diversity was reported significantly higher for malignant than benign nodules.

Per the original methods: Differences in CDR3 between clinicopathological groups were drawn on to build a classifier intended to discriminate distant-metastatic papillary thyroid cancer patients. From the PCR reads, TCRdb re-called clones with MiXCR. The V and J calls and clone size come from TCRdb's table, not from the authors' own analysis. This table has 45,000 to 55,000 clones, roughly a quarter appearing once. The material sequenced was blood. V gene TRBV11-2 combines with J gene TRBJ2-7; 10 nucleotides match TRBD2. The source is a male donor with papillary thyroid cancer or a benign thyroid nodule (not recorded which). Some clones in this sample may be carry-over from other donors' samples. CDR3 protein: CASSPGTSASSYEQYF. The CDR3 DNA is TGTGCCAGCAGCCCCGGGACTAGCGCCAGCTCCTACGAGCAGTACTTC.